This T cell receptor beta chain was sequenced for a study of lymphopenia after photon versus proton radiotherapy. The study's findings and limits: Proton therapy kept repertoires fairly stable, unlike photons, which gained effector/memory cells. After lymphocyte nadir, photon-treated repertoires showed oligoclonal expansion, especially CD8+ Temra. Survival link was tested only in deceased patients; proton benefit remains a possibility.

The protocol was immunoSEQ multiplex PCR, while the TCRdb copy is restricted to in-frame clones and leaves out a portion. The table lists approximately 16,000 clones, 85% to 90% of them singletons. A word on this clone: Its antigen is not identified.

Germline assignment: CDR1 SGHRS and CDR2 YFSETQ. The CDR3 length is 13 residues. The V and J ends lost 0 bases and 3 bases respectively, with 7 bases between them. The specimen comprised peripheral blood, sampled from a patient treated with proton-based radiotherapy. The V call is TRBV5-1, the J call TRBJ2-7; no definite D call. The source of this sequence is a man in his 70s with pancreatic cancer. The CDR3 DNA follows: TGCGCCAGCAGCTTGGCCGCCAACTACGAGCAGTACTTC. This encodes CASSLAANYEQYF.